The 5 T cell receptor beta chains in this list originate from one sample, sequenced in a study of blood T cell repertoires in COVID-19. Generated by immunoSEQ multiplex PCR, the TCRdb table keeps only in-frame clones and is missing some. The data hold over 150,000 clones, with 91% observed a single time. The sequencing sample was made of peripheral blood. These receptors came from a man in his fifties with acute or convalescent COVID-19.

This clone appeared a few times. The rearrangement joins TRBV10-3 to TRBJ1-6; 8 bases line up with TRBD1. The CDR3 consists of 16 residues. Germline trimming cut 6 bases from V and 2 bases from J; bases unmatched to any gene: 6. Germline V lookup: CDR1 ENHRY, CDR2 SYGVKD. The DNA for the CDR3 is TGTGCCATCAGAGGAGACAGGGGAACCTATAATTCACCCCTCCACTTT. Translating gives CAIRGDRGTYNSPLHF.

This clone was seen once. CDR3 sequence reads: CASSSQVSGANVLTF. CDR3 coding DNA: TGTGCCAGCAGTTCACAGGTATCTGGGGCCAACGTCCTGACTTTC. The rearrangement joins TRBV2 to TRBJ2-6; the D gene is possibly TRBD1 (5 bases). Germline CDR1 SNHLY, CDR2 FYNNEI. With 5 bases removed from V and 1 base from J, the gap between germline ends came to 9 bases. This CDR3 has 15 amino acids.

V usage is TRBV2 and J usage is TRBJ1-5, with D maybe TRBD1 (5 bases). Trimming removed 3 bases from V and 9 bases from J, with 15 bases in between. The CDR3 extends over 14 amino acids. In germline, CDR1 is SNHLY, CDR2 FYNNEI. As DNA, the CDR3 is TGTGCCAGCAGTGAGCAGGGCCCCCAGGGGCCCCAGCATTTT. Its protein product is CASSEQGPQGPQHF.

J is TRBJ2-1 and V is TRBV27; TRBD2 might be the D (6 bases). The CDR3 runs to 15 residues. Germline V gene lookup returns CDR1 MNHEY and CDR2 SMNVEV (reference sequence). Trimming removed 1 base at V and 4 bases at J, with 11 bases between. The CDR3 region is CASSLYLARYNEQFF. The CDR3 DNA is TGTGCCAGCAGTTTATACCTAGCGAGATACAATGAGCAGTTCTTC.

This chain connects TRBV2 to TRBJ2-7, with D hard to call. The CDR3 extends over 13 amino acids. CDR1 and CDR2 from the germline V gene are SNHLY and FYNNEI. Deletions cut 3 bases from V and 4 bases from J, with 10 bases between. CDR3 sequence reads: CASSEQAVYEQYV. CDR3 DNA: TGTGCCAGCAGTGAGCAGGCCGTATACGAGCAGTACGTC.